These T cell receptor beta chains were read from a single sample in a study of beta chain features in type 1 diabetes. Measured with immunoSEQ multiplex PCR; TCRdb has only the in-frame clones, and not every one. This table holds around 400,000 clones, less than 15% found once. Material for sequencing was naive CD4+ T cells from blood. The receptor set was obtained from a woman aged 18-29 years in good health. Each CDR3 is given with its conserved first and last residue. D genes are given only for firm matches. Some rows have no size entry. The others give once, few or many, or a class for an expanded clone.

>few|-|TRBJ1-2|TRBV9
CASSKQGNYGYTF
TGTGCCAGCAGCAAGCAGGGGAACTATGGCTACACCTTC
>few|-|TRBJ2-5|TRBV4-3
CASSQELGAETQYF
TGCGCCAGCAGCCAAGAGTTGGGAGCGGAGACCCAGTACTTC
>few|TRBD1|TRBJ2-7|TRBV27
CASGQKGQVSYEQYF
TGTGCCAGCGGACAAAAGGGACAGGTCTCCTACGAGCAGTACTTC
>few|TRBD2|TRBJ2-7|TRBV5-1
CASSLGTSGNYEQYF
TGCGCCAGCAGCTTGGGGACTAGCGGTAACTACGAGCAGTACTTC
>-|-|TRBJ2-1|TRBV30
CAWTRTGAYNEQFF
TGTGCCTGGACCAGGACGGGGGCCTACAATGAGCAGTTCTTC
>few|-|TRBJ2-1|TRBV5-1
CASSLAGAAPSYNEQFF
TGCGCCAGCAGCTTGGCCGGAGCGGCGCCTTCCTACAATGAGCAGTTCTTC
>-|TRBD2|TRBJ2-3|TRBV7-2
CASSGQVREKRDTQYF
TGTGCCAGCAGCGGGCAGGTGCGGGAGAAGAGGGATACGCAGTATTTT
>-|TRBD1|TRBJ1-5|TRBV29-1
CSVSGGPGGGKPQHF
TGCAGCGTTTCCGGGGGCCCAGGGGGCGGGAAGCCCCAGCATTTT
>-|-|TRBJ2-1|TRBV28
CASSFPALIGGEQFF
TGTGCCAGCAGTTTCCCAGCTCTAATAGGAGGGGAGCAGTTCTTC
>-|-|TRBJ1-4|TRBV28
CASSFLNQGNEKLFF
TGTGCCAGCAGTTTTCTGAATCAGGGGAATGAAAAACTGTTTTTT
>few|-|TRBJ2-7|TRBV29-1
CSVRTLAPYEQYF
TGCAGCGTTAGGACCCTAGCTCCCTACGAGCAGTACTTC
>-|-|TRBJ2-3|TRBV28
CASSSNRDTQYF
TGTGCCAGCAGTTCCAACAGGGATACGCAGTATTTT
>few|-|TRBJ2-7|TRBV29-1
CSVEDRRGEQYF
TGCAGCGTTGAAGATCGTAGGGGCGAGCAGTACTTC